The clone carrying this TCR beta chain is a singleton in its sample. Generated by immunoSEQ multiplex PCR, the TCRdb table keeps only in-frame clones and is missing some. The sample has about 350,000 clones; 80% to 90% are singletons. Treatment here: some 20 received Ad26.COV2.S at low or high dose, single or two shots; roughly five received placebo; per-sample allocation not given. The study sampled participants on day 63 after the first vaccine or placebo injection. This entry comes from a study of Ad26.COV2.S vaccination and SARS-CoV-2 variants. The CDR3 contains 11 residues. V was shortened by 6 bases and J by 11 bases, with 13 bases between the two germline ends. Germline values: CDR1 LGHDT, CDR2 YNNKEL (reference sequence).

The chain links TRBV3-1 (or the pseudogene TRBV3-2) to TRBJ1-1; unclear D gene. The clonotype comes from a person aged 18 to 59 who received the Ad26.COV2.S COVID-19 vaccine or a placebo. The sequencing used peripheral blood, collected in a trial of Ad26.COV2.S vaccine versus placebo. CDR3 amino acids: CASSSGVGAFF. DNA for the CDR3: TGTGCCAGCAGTTCAGGAGTTGGGGCTTTCTTT.